These 20 T cell receptor beta chains were all obtained from the same sample, sequenced in a study of blood T cells in healthy people across ages. Next came a second PCR, run for about 6 to 12 cycles, which used a sample-barcoded 5' primer along with a J-beta primer mix. TCRdb ran MiXCR on the 5' RACE reads and lists one entry per CDR3 protein. The sample has hundreds of thousands of distinct CDR3 sequences, nearly 25% seen once. This sample was also put to use in a study of T cells of mothers and their children.

The sequenced sample was blood. The receptors originated from a boy under 18 in good health.

The gene calls are TRBV24-1 and TRBJ2-1, with D unclear. The J call could be wrong; TRBJ2-5 is a better fit for the DNA end. The CDR3 covers 12 residues. Per the germline V gene, CDR1 is KGHDR and CDR2 is SFDVKD. The CDR3 region is CATSGTTETQYF. In DNA form, the CDR3 reads TGTGCCACCAGTGGGACGACAGAGACCCAGTACTTC.

The chain uses TRBV6-1 and TRBJ2-1, with TRBD2 identical over 8 bases. The CDR3 contains 15 residues. V lost 2 bases to trimming and J lost 10 bases; unmatched junction nucleotides: 10. Per the germline V gene, CDR1 is MNHNS and CDR2 is SASEGT. The CDR3 sequence is CASSELAGHYLEQFF. In nucleotides, the CDR3 is TGTGCCAGCAGTGAACTAGCGGGTCACTACCTCGAGCAGTTCTTC.

This clonotype was picked up a small number of times. V usage is TRBV7-8 and J usage is TRBJ2-5; no reliable D call. Trimming removed 4 bases from V and 5 bases from J, with 14 bases in between. This CDR3 region has 14 residues. Germline V lookup: CDR1 SGHVS, CDR2 FQNEAQ. CDR3 bases: TGTGCCAGCAGCTCCAGTGTGGGTGCGGAGACCCAGTACTTC. Protein product: CASSSSVGAETQYF.

This clonotype was seen more than once but under ten times. Mismatch with germline at one junction end may stem from a read error. This chain connects TRBV25-1 to TRBJ2-6; D remains ambiguous. CDR1 and CDR2 (germline): MGHDK, SYGVNS. The length of the CDR3 is 16 residues. CDR3 bases: TGTGCTAGCAGTGAATACTCACTGGCTGGGGCCAACGTCCTGACTTTC. Amino acid sequence: CASSEYSLAGANVLTF.

The chain links TRBV29-1 to TRBJ2-3, with 7 nucleotides matching TRBD1. The CDR3 covers 13 residues. CDR1 SQVTM and CDR2 ANQGSEA come from the germline V gene. The V segment lost 2 bases and the J segment 5 bases; nucleotides outside the gene matches: 4. The CDR3 loop is CSVEPQGVDTQYF. CDR3 nucleotides: TGCAGCGTTGAACCCCAGGGGGTAGATACGCAGTATTTT.

A few counts support this clonotype. Being one base from a much bigger clone, this may be a read error. The genes are TRBV6-4 and TRBJ2-3, with 7 bases matching TRBD2. The CDR3 extends over 16 amino acids. V lost 0 bases to trimming and J lost 4 bases; unmatched junction nucleotides: 7. Germline lookup yields CDR1 MRHNA and CDR2 SNTAGT. The CDR3 sequence: CASSDSTSRGADTQYF. The CDR3 nucleotides are TGTGCCAGCAGTGACTCGACTAGCCGGGGGGCAGATACGCAGTATTTT.

In this sample, this clonotype turned up a few times. The rearrangement uses TRBV28 and TRBJ1-6; TRBD1 is a possible D gene (6 bases). CDR3 length: 16 amino acids. Germline V lookup: CDR1 MDHEN, CDR2 SYDVKM. Deletions cut 6 bases from V and 2 bases from J, with 14 bases between. The CDR3 DNA reads TGTGCCAGCAGAATAACAGGGTGGCCCTATAATTCACCCCTCCACTTT. It codes for CASRITGWPYNSPLHF.

The chain recombines TRBV29-1 with TRBJ1-2; 9 nucleotides align to TRBD1. With 3 bases clipped from V and 7 bases from J, the junction kept 3 bases outside the gene matches. Germline V gives CDR1 SQVTM, CDR2 ANQGSEA. The CDR3 length is 12 residues. CDR3 region: CSVEETGGGYTF. The CDR3 DNA sequence: TGCAGCGTTGAGGAGACAGGGGGTGGCTACACCTTC.

This clonotype was picked up many times. V usage is TRBV7-9 and J usage is TRBJ2-5; D possibly uses TRBD1 or TRBD2 (5 bases each). The length of the CDR3 is 13 residues. V was pared by 3 bases and J by 6 bases, with 11 bases between. Germline V gene data show CDR1 as SEHNR and CDR2 as FQNEAQ (reference sequence). CDR3 residues: CASSLPRGQTQYF. The DNA for the CDR3 is TGTGCCAGCAGCTTGCCCCGGGGCCAGACCCAGTACTTC.

This clonotype was counted between two and nine times. The genes are TRBV6-6 and TRBJ2-5, with D possibly being TRBD2 (7 bases). The V and J ends lost 8 bases and 7 bases respectively, with 17 bases between them. The CDR3 runs to 13 residues. CDR1 and CDR2 (germline): MNHNY, SVGAGI (reference sequence). The CDR3 region has the DNA TGTGCCAGCGGAGGAGAGGGAGGGGGGACCCAGTACTTC. This sequence encodes CASGGEGGGTQYF.

This clonotype was observed a few times. This chain uses TRBV5-4 with TRBJ2-1, with a tentative D call TRBD1 (6 bases). The J call could be wrong; TRBJ2-7 is a better fit for the DNA end. CDR1 SGHNT and CDR2 YYREEE come from the germline V gene (reference sequence). This CDR3 is built from 14 residues. CDR3 amino acids: CASSFTGIVHEQYF. The CDR3 DNA reads as TGTGCCAGCAGTTTCACAGGGATAGTCCACGAGCAGTACTTC.

This clonotype came up a few times. The genes are TRBV7-2 and TRBJ1-1; 12 positions match TRBD1. The CDR3 loop spans 16 amino acids. Per the germline V gene, CDR1 is SGHTA and CDR2 is FQGNSA. Trimming took 0 bases from V and 5 from J; bases not matched to a gene: 4. CDR3 nucleotide sequence: TGTGCCAGCAGCTTAGCGGGACAGGGGGCCAAAACTGAAGCTTTCTTT. It translates to CASSLAGQGAKTEAFF.

The chain combines TRBV10-3 with TRBJ1-2, with D tentatively TRBD1 (6 bases). CDR1 is ENHRY, CDR2 SYGVKD, per germline. The CDR3 is made up of 14 amino acids. V lost 4 bases and J lost 2, with 11 bases in between. The CDR3 DNA is TGTGCCATCAGTGTTGACAGGTCAAACTATGGCTACACCTTC. It codes for CAISVDRSNYGYTF.

This clonotype came up a few times. The V call is TRBV28, the J call TRBJ1-5; no reliable D call. The CDR3 has 14 amino acids. Germline V gene lookup returns CDR1 MDHEN and CDR2 SYDVKM. V was shortened by 2 bases and J by 1 base, with 6 bases between the two germline ends. CDR3 loop: CASSLAASNQPQHF. DNA for the CDR3: TGTGCCAGCAGTTTAGCGGCCAGCAATCAGCCCCAGCATTTT.

This chain uses TRBV20-1 with TRBJ2-1, with D maybe TRBD2 (6 bases). This CDR3 is built from 13 residues. From germline, CDR1 is DFQATT and CDR2 SNEGSKA (reference sequence). V was shortened by 0 bases and J by 12 bases, with 15 bases between the two germline ends. This CDR3 reads CSARDGSGFGQFF. The CDR3 nucleotides are TGCAGTGCTAGAGATGGGAGCGGGTTTGGGCAGTTCTTC.

This clonotype occurred a few times. The V call is TRBV12-3 or TRBV12-4, the J call TRBJ1-5; no clear D. Trimming pared 3 bases from V and 3 bases from J, leaving 6 bases between. The CDR3 has 13 residues. The DNA for the CDR3 is TGTGCCAGCAGTTTGACCCTCAATCAGCCCCAGCATTTT. It codes for CASSLTLNQPQHF.

The J gene is TRBJ2-3, the V gene TRBV20-1; 7 nucleotides agree with TRBD2. The CDR3 has 15 amino acids. Germline-derived CDR1 and CDR2 are DFQATT and SNEGSKA (reference sequence). After removal of 1 base from V and 2 bases from J, the junction contained 6 bases not matched to a gene. CDR3 nucleotide sequence: TGCAGTGCTAGAGTTCGGGGGGAGACCACAGATACGCAGTATTTT. Its translation is CSARVRGETTDTQYF.

The table lists this clonotype with many counts. This sequence joins TRBV5-6 and TRBJ2-7; weak D call: TRBD1 (6 bases). The V gene's germline CDR1 is SGHDT and CDR2 YYEEEE. This CDR3 region has 14 residues. Trimming cost V 2 bases and J 0 bases, with 9 bases left between them. The CDR3 here is CASSLGQISYEQYF. As DNA, the CDR3 is TGTGCCAGCAGCTTAGGACAGATCTCCTACGAGCAGTACTTC.

This sequence joins TRBV6-1 and TRBJ1-2; TRBD1 agrees at 7 bases. There are 14 residues in the CDR3. Per germline, CDR1 MNHNS and CDR2 SASEGT. The junction had 6 bases not matched to a gene; V was cut back by 4 bases and J by 4 bases. CDR3 sequence reads: CASSVRRTGYGYTF. The CDR3 DNA follows: TGTGCCAGCAGTGTACGCCGGACAGGCTATGGCTACACCTTC.

This clonotype has a handful of counts. The chain uses TRBV4-3 and TRBJ2-3, with D possibly matching TRBD1 (6 bases). The V gene lost 5 bases and the J gene lost 8 bases, with 14 bases spanning the gap. The germline V gene encodes CDR1 LGHNA and CDR2 YSLEER. The CDR3 loop spans 13 amino acids. CDR3 DNA sequence: TGCGCCAGCAGCGCAAGCGCAGGGGCTACGCAGTATTTT. Its protein is CASSASAGATQYF.